This TCR beta chain was sequenced in a study of blood T cell repertoires in COVID-19. The CDR3 is 15 residues long. V shed 5 bases and J 9 bases; nucleotides not matched to a gene: 10. Germline CDR1 reads SNHLY; CDR2 reads FYNNEI. TCRdb keeps only in-frame clones here, not all; method: immunoSEQ multiplex PCR. Among under 350,000 clones, around 86% were seen once, and the ten largest hold 10% to 15%. The specimen sequenced was peripheral blood. J is TRBJ2-1 and V is TRBV2, with 10 nucleotides matching TRBD2. The clonotype originates from a human donor in a cohort sampled during active COVID-19. The CDR3 sequence: CASSWASGSLGEQFF. The DNA of the CDR3 is TGTGCCAGCAGTTGGGCTAGCGGGAGTTTAGGTGAGCAGTTCTTC. Full variable domain (rest looked up from reference TRBV2 and TRBJ2-1): EPEVTQTPSHQVTQMGQEVILRCVPISNHLYFYWYRQILGQKVEFLVSFYNNEISEKSEIFDDQFSVERPDGSNFTLKIRSTKLEDSAMYFCASSWASGSLGEQFFGPGTRLTVL.